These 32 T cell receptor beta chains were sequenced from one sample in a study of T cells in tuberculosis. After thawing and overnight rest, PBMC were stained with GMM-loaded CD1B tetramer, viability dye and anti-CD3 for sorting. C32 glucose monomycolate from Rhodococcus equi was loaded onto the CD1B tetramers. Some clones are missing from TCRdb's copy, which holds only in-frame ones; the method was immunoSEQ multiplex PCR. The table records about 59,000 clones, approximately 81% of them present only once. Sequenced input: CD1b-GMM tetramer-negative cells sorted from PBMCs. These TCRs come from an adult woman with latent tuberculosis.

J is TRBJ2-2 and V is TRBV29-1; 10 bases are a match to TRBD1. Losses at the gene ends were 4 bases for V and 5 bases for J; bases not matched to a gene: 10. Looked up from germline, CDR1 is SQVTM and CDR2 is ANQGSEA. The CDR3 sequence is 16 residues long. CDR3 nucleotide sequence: TGCAGCGTTGGCTCCTGGACAGGGGGAACGACCGGGGAGCTGTTTTTT. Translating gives CSVGSWTGGTTGELFF.

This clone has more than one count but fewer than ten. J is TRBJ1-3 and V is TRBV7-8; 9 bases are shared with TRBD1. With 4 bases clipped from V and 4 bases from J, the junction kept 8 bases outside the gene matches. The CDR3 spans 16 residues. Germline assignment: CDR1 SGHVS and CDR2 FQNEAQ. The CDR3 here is CASSSRTGVEGNTIYF. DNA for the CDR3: TGTGCCAGCAGCTCCCGGACAGGGGTGGAAGGAAACACCATATATTTT.

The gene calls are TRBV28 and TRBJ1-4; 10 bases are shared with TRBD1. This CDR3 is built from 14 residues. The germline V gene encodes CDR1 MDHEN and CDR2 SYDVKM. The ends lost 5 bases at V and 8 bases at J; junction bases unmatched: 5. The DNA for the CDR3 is TGTGCCAGCAGTGGGACAGGGGTTTGGGAAAAACTGTTTTTT. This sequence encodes CASSGTGVWEKLFF.

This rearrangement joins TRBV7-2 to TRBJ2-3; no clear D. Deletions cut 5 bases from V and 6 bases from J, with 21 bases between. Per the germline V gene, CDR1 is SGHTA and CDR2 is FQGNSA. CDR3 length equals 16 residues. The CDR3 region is CASSPRSVASGDTQYF. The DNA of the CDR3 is TGTGCCAGCAGCCCCCGATCGGTGGCCTCGGGTGATACGCAGTATTTT.

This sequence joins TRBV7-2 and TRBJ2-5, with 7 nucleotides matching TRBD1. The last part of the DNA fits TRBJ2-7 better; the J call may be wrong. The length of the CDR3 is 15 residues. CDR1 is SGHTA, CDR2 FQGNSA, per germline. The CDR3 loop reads CASSRPGQTSYEQYF. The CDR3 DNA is TGTGCCAGCAGCCGTCCGGGACAGACCTCCTACGAGCAGTACTTC.

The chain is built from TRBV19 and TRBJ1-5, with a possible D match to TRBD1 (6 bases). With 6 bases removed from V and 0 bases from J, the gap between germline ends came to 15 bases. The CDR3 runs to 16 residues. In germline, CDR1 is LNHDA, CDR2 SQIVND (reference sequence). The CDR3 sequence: CASRIQQGSSNQPQHF. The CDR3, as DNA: TGTGCCAGTAGGATACAACAGGGTTCTAGCAATCAGCCCCAGCATTTT.

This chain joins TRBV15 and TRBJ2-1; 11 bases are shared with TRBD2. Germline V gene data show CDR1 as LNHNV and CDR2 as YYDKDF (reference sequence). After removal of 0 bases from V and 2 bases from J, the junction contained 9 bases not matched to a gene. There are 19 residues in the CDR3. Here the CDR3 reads CATSRDKSPSGRPYNEQFF. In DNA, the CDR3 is TGTGCCACCAGCAGAGATAAATCCCCTAGCGGGAGGCCCTACAATGAGCAGTTCTTC.

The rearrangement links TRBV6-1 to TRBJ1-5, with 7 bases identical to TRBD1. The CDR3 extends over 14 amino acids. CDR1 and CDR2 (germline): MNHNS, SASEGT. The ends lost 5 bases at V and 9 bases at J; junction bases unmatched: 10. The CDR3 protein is CASSSTGSDGPQHF. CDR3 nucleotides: TGTGCCAGCAGTTCGACAGGGTCTGATGGGCCCCAGCATTTT.

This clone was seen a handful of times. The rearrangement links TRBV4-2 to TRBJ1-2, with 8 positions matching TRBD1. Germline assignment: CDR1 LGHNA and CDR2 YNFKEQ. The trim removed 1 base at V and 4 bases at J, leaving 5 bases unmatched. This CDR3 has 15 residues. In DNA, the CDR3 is TGTGCCAGCAGCCAAGGGCGACAGGGGAGCTATGGCTACACCTTC. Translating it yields CASSQGRQGSYGYTF.

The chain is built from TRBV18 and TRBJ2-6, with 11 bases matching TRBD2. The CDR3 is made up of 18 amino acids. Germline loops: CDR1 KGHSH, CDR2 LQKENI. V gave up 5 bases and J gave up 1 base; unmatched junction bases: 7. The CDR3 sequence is CASSKTSGRPSGANVLTF. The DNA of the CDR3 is TGTGCCAGCTCAAAAACTAGCGGGAGACCGTCTGGGGCCAACGTCCTGACTTTC.

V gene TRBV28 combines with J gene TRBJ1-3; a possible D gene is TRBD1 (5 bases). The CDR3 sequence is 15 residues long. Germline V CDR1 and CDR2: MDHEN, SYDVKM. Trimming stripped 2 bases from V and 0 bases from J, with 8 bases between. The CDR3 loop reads CASSLRGGSGNTIYF. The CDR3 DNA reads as TGTGCCAGCAGTTTACGGGGGGGCTCTGGAAACACCATATATTTT.

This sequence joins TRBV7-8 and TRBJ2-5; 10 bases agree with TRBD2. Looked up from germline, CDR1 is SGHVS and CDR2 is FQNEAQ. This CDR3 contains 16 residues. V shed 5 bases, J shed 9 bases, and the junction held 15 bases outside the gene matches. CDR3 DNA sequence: TGTGCCAGCAGCCCTCTCCCGGGACTAGCGCCCGGGGCCCAGTACTTC. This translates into CASSPLPGLAPGAQYF.

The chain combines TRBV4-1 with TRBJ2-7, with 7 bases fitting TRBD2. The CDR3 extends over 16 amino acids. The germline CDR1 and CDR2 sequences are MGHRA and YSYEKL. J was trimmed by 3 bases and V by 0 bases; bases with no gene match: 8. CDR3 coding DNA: TGCGCCAGCAGCCAAGATTGGGGGGGAGGAGGCTACGAGCAGTACTTC. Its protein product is CASSQDWGGGGYEQYF.

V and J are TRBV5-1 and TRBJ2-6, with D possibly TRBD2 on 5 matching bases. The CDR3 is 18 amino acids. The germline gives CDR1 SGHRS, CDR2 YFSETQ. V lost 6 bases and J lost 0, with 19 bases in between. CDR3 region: CASTDLSGFRSGANVLTF. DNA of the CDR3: TGCGCCAGCACCGATTTGAGCGGATTCCGCTCTGGGGCCAACGTCCTGACTTTC.

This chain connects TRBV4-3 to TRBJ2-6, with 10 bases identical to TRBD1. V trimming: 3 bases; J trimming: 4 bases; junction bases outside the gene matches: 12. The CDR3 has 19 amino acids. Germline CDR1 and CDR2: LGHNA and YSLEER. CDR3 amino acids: CASSHQMTGGAVGANVLTF. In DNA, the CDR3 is TGCGCCAGCAGCCACCAAATGACAGGGGGCGCGGTAGGGGCCAACGTCCTGACTTTC.

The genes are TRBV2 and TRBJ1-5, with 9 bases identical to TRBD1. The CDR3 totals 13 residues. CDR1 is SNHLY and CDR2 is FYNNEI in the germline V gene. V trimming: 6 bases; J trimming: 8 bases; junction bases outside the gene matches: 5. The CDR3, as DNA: TGTGCCAGCAGAGGACAGGGGCACGAGCCCCAGCATTTT. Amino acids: CASRGQGHEPQHF.

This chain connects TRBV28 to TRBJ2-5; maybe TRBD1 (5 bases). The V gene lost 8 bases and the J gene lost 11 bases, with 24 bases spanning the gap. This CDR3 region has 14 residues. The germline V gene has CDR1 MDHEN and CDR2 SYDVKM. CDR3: CASLQGASLGQQYF. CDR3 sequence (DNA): TGTGCCAGCCTGCAAGGGGCTTCGCTTGGGCAGCAGTACTTC. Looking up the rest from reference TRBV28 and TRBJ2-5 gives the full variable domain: DVKVTQSSRYLVKRTGEKVFLECVQDMDHENMFWYRQDPGLGLRLIYFSYDVKMKEKGDIPEGYSVSREKKERFSLILESASTNQTSMYLCASLQGASLGQQYFGPGTRLLVL.

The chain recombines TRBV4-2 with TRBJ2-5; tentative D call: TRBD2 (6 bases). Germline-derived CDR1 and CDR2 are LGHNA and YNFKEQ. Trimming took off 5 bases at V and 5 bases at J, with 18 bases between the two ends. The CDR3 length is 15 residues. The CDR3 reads CASSSDLKGGETQYF. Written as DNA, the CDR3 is TGTGCCAGCAGCTCCGACCTTAAAGGAGGGGAGACCCAGTACTTC.

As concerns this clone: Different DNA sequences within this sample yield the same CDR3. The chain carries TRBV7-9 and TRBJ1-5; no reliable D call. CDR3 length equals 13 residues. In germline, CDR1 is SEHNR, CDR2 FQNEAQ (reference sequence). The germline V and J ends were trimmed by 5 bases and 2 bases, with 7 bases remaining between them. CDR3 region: CASSLSGNQPQHF. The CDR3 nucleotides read TGTGCCAGCAGCCTAAGTGGCAATCAGCCCCAGCATTTT.

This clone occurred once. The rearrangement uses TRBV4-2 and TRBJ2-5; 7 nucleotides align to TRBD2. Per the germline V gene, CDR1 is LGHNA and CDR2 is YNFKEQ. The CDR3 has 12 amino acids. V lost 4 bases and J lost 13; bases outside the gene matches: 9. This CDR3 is CASSRGGGEWYF. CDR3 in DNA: TGTGCCAGCAGCCGCGGGGGAGGCGAGTGGTACTTC.

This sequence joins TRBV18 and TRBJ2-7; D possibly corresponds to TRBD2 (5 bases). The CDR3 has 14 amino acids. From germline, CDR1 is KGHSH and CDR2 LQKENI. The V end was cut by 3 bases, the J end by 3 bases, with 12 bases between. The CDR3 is CASSPQRSSYEQYF. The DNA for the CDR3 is TGTGCCAGCTCACCTCAGCGGTCTAGCTACGAGCAGTACTTC.

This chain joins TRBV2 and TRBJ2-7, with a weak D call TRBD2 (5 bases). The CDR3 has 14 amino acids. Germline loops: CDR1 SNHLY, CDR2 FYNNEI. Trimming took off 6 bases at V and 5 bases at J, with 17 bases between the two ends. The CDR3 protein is CASSESGPVNEQYF. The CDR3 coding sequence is TGTGCCAGCAGCGAGAGCGGCCCGGTGAACGAGCAGTACTTC.

The DNA for the CDR3 is TGTGCCAGCAGCCACGGACTAGCGGGAGAAGAGACCCAGTACTTC. Its translation: CASSHGLAGEETQYF. The chain has TRBV11-3 and TRBJ2-5; 13 bases fit TRBD2. With 5 bases clipped from V and 3 bases from J, the junction kept 3 bases outside the gene matches. Germline V CDR1 and CDR2: SGHNT, YENEEA. The CDR3 has 15 residues.

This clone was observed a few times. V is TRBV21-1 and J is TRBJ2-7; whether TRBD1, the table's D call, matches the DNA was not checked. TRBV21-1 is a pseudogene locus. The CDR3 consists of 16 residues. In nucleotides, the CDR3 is TGTGCCAGCAGCAGTGACGGACATCCCCGGGCCTACGAGCAGTACTTC. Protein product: CASSSDGHPRAYEQYF.

This CDR3 reads CASSLGGYLGEAFF. In nucleotides, the CDR3 is TGTGCCAGCAGTTTAGGAGGGTACCTCGGGGAAGCTTTCTTT. This rearrangement joins TRBV28 to TRBJ1-1, with D uncertain. Germline CDR1 is MDHEN and CDR2 is SYDVKM. V was clipped by 2 bases and J by 8 bases, with 15 bases between them. This CDR3 is 14 amino acids long.

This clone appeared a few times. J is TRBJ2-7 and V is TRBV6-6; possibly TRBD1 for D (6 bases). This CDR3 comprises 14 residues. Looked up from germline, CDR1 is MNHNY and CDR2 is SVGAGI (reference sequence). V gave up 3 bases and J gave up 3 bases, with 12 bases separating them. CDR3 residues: CASSYSSRGYEQYF. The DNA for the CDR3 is TGTGCCAGCAGTTATTCGAGCAGGGGCTACGAGCAGTACTTC.

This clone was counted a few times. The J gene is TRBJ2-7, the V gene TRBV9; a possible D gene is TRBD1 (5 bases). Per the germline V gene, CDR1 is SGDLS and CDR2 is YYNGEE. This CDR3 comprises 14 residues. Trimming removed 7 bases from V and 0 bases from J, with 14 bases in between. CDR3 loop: CASSYGASSYEQYF. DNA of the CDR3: TGTGCCAGCTCCTATGGGGCGAGCTCCTACGAGCAGTACTTC.

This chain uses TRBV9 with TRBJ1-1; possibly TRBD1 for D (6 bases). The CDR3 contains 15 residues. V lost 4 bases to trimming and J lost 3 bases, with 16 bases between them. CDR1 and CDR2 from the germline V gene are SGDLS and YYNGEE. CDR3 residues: CASSPRGGGYTEAFF. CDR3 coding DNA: TGTGCCAGCAGCCCTCGAGGGGGAGGGTACACTGAAGCTTTCTTT. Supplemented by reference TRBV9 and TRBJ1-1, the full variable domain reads DSGVTQTPKHLITATGQRVTLRCSPRSGDLSVYWYQQSLDQGLQFLIQYYNGEERAKGNILERFSAQQFPDLHSELNLSSLELGDSALYFCASSPRGGGYTEAFFGQGTRLTVV.

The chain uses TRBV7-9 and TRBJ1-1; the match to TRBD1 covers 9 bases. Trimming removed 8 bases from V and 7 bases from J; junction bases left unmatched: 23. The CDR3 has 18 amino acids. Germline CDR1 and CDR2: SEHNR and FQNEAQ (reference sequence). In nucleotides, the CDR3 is TGTGCCAGCTCCAACCTCCGGACAGGGGCCTCAGCCCAGGGTGAAGCTTTCTTT. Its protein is CASSNLRTGASAQGEAFF.

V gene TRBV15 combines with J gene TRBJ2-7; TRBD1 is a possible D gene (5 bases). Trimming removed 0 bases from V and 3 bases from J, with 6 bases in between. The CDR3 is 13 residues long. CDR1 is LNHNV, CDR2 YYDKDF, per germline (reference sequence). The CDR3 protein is CATSRDQGYEQYF. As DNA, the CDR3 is TGTGCCACCAGCAGAGATCAGGGCTACGAGCAGTACTTC.

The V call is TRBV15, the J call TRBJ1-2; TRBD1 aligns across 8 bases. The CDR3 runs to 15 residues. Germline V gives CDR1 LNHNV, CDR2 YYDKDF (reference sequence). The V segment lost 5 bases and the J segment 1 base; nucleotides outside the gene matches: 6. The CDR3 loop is CATSYLTGDNYGYTF. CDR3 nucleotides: TGTGCCACCAGCTACCTGACAGGGGATAACTATGGCTACACCTTC.

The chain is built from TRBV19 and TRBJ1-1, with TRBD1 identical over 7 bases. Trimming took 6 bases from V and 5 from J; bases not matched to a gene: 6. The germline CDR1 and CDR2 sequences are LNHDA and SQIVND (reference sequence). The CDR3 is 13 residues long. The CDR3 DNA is TGTGCCAGTAGCGAGGGGGCGCGGACTGAAGCTTTCTTT. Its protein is CASSEGARTEAFF.